This passage covers 20 T cell receptor beta chains from one sample sequenced in a study of T cell changes during pregnancy in multiple sclerosis. Profiled with immunoSEQ multiplex PCR; TCRdb holds only in-frame clones, not every one. Of roughly 32,000 clones in the sample, about 93% are singletons; the top ten hold 0.41%. This sample comprised CD4+ T cells from peripheral blood mononuclear cells, obtained in the second trimester of pregnancy. These receptor sequences come from a female donor with multiple sclerosis, enrolled in a pregnancy study.

This clone was seen once. V is TRBV2 and J is TRBJ1-1; 9 bases align to TRBD1. CDR3 size: 14 residues. The germline V gene encodes CDR1 SNHLY and CDR2 FYNNEI. V trimming: 8 bases; J trimming: 5 bases; junction bases outside the gene matches: 9. The CDR3 sequence: CASSLGQGITEAFF. The CDR3 region has the DNA TGTGCCAGCTCATTGGGACAGGGAATTACTGAAGCTTTCTTT. Variable domain in full (rest from reference TRBV2 and TRBJ1-1): EPEVTQTPSHQVTQMGQEVILRCVPISNHLYFYWYRQILGQKVEFLVSFYNNEISEKSEIFDDQFSVERPDGSNFTLKIRSTKLEDSAMYFCASSLGQGITEAFFGQGTRLTVV.

The chain joins TRBV11-2 to TRBJ2-7; unclear D gene. The CDR3 runs 15 residues. The ends were cut back, 0 bases at V and 3 bases at J, with 12 bases in the middle. The germline V gene encodes CDR1 SGHAT and CDR2 FQNNGV. The CDR3 nucleotides read TGTGCCAGCAGCTTAGATGCGCCCTCTGTCTACGAGCAGTACTTC. Protein product: CASSLDAPSVYEQYF.

This clone was seen more than once but under ten times. This CDR3 reads CASSPDPTGTKAFF. CDR3 nucleotide sequence: TGTGCCAGCAGTCCAGATCCGACAGGGACGAAAGCTTTCTTT. The chain recombines TRBV27 with TRBJ1-1, with TRBD1 matching over 7 bases. This CDR3 has 14 amino acids. Germline values: CDR1 MNHEY, CDR2 SMNVEV (reference sequence). The V gene end was trimmed by 5 bases and the J gene end by 9 bases; junction bases not matched to a gene: 12.

CDR3 amino acids: CASSLRMAGGRDGYTF. CDR3 bases: TGTGCCAGCAGCCTTAGAATGGCAGGGGGTAGGGATGGCTACACCTTC. The chain recombines TRBV11-2 with TRBJ1-2; 7 nucleotides align to TRBD1. CDR1 and CDR2 from the germline V gene are SGHAT and FQNNGV. After removal of 5 bases from V and 6 bases from J, the junction contained 15 bases not matched to a gene. The CDR3 has 16 residues. Full variable domain (outside the CDR3, taken from reference TRBV11-2 and TRBJ1-2): EAGVAQSPRYKIIEKRQSVAFWCNPISGHATLYWYQQILGQGPKLLIQFQNNGVVDDSQLPKDRFSAERLKGVDSTLKIQPAKLEDSAVYLCASSLRMAGGRDGYTFGSGTRLTVV.

This rearrangement joins TRBV7-2 to TRBJ2-1; tentatively, D is TRBD1 (5 bases). From germline, CDR1 is SGHTA and CDR2 FQGNSA. The CDR3 length is 11 residues. The ends were cut back, 6 bases at V and 9 bases at J, with 9 bases in the middle. For the CDR3, the DNA is TGTGCCAGCAGGCAGGGTGCTGAGCAGTTCTTC. The encoded protein is CASRQGAEQFF.

The rearrangement links TRBV29-1 to TRBJ2-2, with TRBD1 identical over 9 bases. CDR3 size: 15 residues. Per germline, CDR1 SQVTM and CDR2 ANQGSEA. The V and J ends lost 5 bases and 3 bases, in that order; junction bases with no gene match: 7. The CDR3 protein is CSVQTGGVYTGELFF. The CDR3 DNA reads as TGCAGCGTTCAAACAGGGGGCGTTTACACCGGGGAGCTGTTTTTT.

The chain couples TRBV6-5 to TRBJ2-3, with 7 bases identical to TRBD2. In germline, CDR1 is MNHEY, CDR2 SVGAGI. The CDR3 totals 15 residues. The junction had 7 bases not matched to a gene; V was cut back by 5 bases and J by 2 bases. The CDR3 here is CASSPLGLHTDTQYF. The CDR3 DNA reads as TGTGCCAGCAGTCCGCTGGGACTACACACAGATACGCAGTATTTT.

The rearrangement links TRBV2 to TRBJ1-1; no definite D call. V was cut by 3 bases and J by 9 bases, with 14 bases left in between. The CDR3 loop spans 13 amino acids. CDR1 SNHLY and CDR2 FYNNEI come from the germline V gene. The DNA of the CDR3 is TGTGCCAGCAGTGAGGAGGGAGACGGCAAAGCTTTCTTT. Protein sequence: CASSEEGDGKAFF.

The genes are TRBV19 and TRBJ1-5; no definite D call. The CDR3 spans 12 residues. V lost 5 bases and J lost 7, with 9 bases in between. Germline V gene data show CDR1 as LNHDA and CDR2 as SQIVND (reference sequence). Written as DNA, the CDR3 is TGTGCCAGTAGTGAGGGAGGGCAGCCCCAGCATTTT. Its protein is CASSEGGQPQHF.

The chain employs TRBV27 and TRBJ2-1; 7 positions agree with TRBD2. Germline CDR1 is MNHEY and CDR2 is SMNVEV (reference sequence). V trimming: 2 bases; J trimming: 10 bases; junction bases outside the gene matches: 2. The CDR3 consists of 12 residues. The CDR3 protein is CASSLGGGEQFF. DNA for the CDR3: TGTGCCAGCAGTTTAGGGGGAGGGGAGCAGTTCTTC.

The V call is TRBV18, the J call TRBJ2-1, with 7 positions matching TRBD1. The junction had 4 bases not matched to a gene; V was cut back by 5 bases and J by 6 bases. The germline CDR1 and CDR2 sequences are KGHSH and LQKENI. This CDR3 has 13 amino acids. The CDR3 region is CASSTYRGNEQFF. For the CDR3, the DNA is TGTGCCAGCTCAACCTACAGGGGCAATGAGCAGTTCTTC.

V gene TRBV7-9 combines with J gene TRBJ1-2; the D gene is possibly TRBD1 (5 bases). The CDR3 is 14 amino acids. Germline CDR1 and CDR2: SEHNR and FQNEAQ (reference sequence). V lost 3 bases to trimming and J lost 4 bases, with 12 bases between them. CDR3 loop: CASSFSSRAYGYTF. CDR3 sequence (DNA): TGTGCCAGCAGCTTCAGCTCCAGGGCCTATGGCTACACCTTC.

The V call is TRBV5-7, the J call TRBJ2-2; D is unclear. TRBV5-7 has ORF status, its function being uncertain. The V end was cut by 0 bases, the J end by 3 bases, with 15 bases between. This CDR3 contains 17 residues. The CDR3 loop reads CASSLDFQIPYTGELFF. The CDR3 DNA is TGTGCCAGCAGCTTGGATTTTCAGATACCCTACACCGGGGAGCTGTTTTTT.

The chain recombines TRBV7-8 with TRBJ2-1; 7 bases are shared with TRBD2. Unmatched junction bases numbered 13, after V lost 4 bases and J lost 1 base. The CDR3 sequence is 18 residues long. Germline-derived CDR1 and CDR2 are SGHVS and FQNEAQ. This CDR3 reads CASSWERDRRRSYNEQFF. The CDR3, as DNA: TGTGCCAGCAGCTGGGAGCGGGACCGGCGTAGGTCCTACAATGAGCAGTTCTTC.

The chain recombines TRBV10-2 with TRBJ1-3; D may be TRBD1 (6 bases). CDR3 size: 13 residues. V was cut by 7 bases and J by 6 bases, with 13 bases left in between. Germline V CDR1 and CDR2: WSHSY, SAAADI. The DNA for the CDR3 is TGCGCCAGCAAACCGGACAGCGAAAACACCATATATTTT. This codes for CASKPDSENTIYF.

V gene TRBV4-1 combines with J gene TRBJ2-5, with 7 bases aligning to TRBD1. V lost 2 bases to trimming and J lost 5 bases; unmatched junction nucleotides: 8. Germline V CDR1 and CDR2: MGHRA, YSYEKL. This CDR3 spans 15 amino acids. CDR3 nucleotides: TGCGCCAGCAGCCAACCAGACAGGGAACGGGAGACCCAGTACTTC. It yields the protein CASSQPDRERETQYF.

The chain has TRBV18 and TRBJ1-1; D may be TRBD1 (5 bases). The CDR3 runs 13 residues. The V gene's germline CDR1 is KGHSH and CDR2 LQKENI. The V gene lost 2 bases and the J gene lost 8 bases, with 12 bases spanning the gap. The CDR3 DNA sequence: TGTGCCAGCTCACCAGAGACAGTAGCCGAAGCTTTCTTT. This sequence encodes CASSPETVAEAFF.

This clone occurred a few times. This chain connects TRBV5-5 to TRBJ2-7; D may be TRBD2 (5 bases). Germline values: CDR1 SGHKS, CDR2 YYEKEE (reference sequence). The CDR3 covers 13 residues. Between the trimmed V and J ends, which lost 4 bases and 2 bases, there was a span of 10 bases. The chain's CDR3 is CASSQAGAYEQYF. CDR3 bases: TGTGCCAGCAGCCAAGCCGGGGCCTACGAGCAGTACTTC. Together with reference TRBV5-5 and TRBJ2-7, the CDR3 gives the full variable domain: DAGVTQSPTHLIKTRGQQVTLRCSPISGHKSVSWYQQVLGQGPQFIFQYYEKEERGRGNFPDRFSARQFPNYSSELNVNALLLGDSALYLCASSQAGAYEQYFGPGTRLTVT.

CDR3 in amino acids: CASSSQGNNEKLFF. The CDR3, as DNA: TGTGCCAGCAGCTCACAGGGAAATAATGAAAAACTGTTTTTT. The rearrangement joins TRBV7-4 to TRBJ1-4; the D gene is possibly TRBD1 (6 bases). Trimming pared 4 bases from V and 4 bases from J, leaving 10 bases between. The CDR3 sequence is 14 residues long. Germline loops: CDR1 SGHVT, CDR2 SQSDAQ. The full variable domain, completed using reference TRBV7-4 and TRBJ1-4, is GAGVSQSPRYKVAKRGRDVALRCDSISGHVTLYWYRQTLGQGSEVLTYSQSDAQRDKSGRPSGRFSAERPERSVSTLKIQRTEQGDSAVYLCASSSQGNNEKLFFGSGTQLSVL.

This sequence joins TRBV7-2 and TRBJ2-7; 9 positions agree with TRBD1. Trimming at V came to 8 bases and at J to 6 bases, leaving 11 bases not matched to a gene. CDR1 is SGHTA and CDR2 is FQGNSA in the germline V gene. The CDR3 length is 14 residues. This CDR3 reads CASSITGGVTEQYF. The CDR3 DNA follows: TGTGCCAGCTCTATTACAGGGGGCGTTACCGAGCAGTACTTC.